This T cell receptor beta chain was identified during a study of metastatic and nonmetastatic thyroid tumors. Study details: Repertoires were compared across blood and tumor or nodule tissue from malignant and benign thyroid patients.

In the source study's methods: Using the CDR3 differences seen across clinicopathological groups, the authors built a distant-metastasis classifier for papillary thyroid cancer, which was meant to discriminate distant-metastatic patients. TCRdb reprocessed the PCR reads using MiXCR. The V and J calls and clone size are TCRdb's, not the authors'. Seen here are approximately 25,000 clones, 10% to 15% observed once, and the top ten hold over 15%. Germline assignment: CDR1 KGHDR and CDR2 SFDVKD. Germline trimming cut 3 bases from V and 3 bases from J; bases unmatched to any gene: 6. The length of the CDR3 is 16 residues. Regarding the study as a whole: Significantly higher TCR beta diversity was reportedly seen in malignant thyroid tumors than benign nodules, in blood and tumor.

This clone was recorded at least ten times. Its target is unknown. Ahead of thyroid surgery, no patient had received treatment of any kind. The sequenced sample consisted of blood. The clonotype originates from a female donor with papillary thyroid cancer or a benign thyroid nodule (not recorded which). Some clones in this sample may be carry-over from other donors' samples. V usage is TRBV24-1 and J usage is TRBJ2-2, with 7 bases identical to TRBD2. CDR3 sequence reads: CATSDHSGTYTGELFF. In DNA, the CDR3 is TGTGCCACCAGTGATCACAGCGGGACTTACACCGGGGAGCTGTTTTTT.